The 24 T cell receptor beta chains given below trace back to one sample, sequenced in a study of blood T cell repertoires in COVID-19. Assay used: immunoSEQ multiplex PCR; TCRdb lists only in-frame clones, some missing. The sample holds around 230,000 clones, just under 85% seen once. Specimen: peripheral blood. These receptors originate from an elderly woman with acute or convalescent COVID-19.

This rearrangement joins TRBV27 to TRBJ2-1; the match to TRBD2 covers 11 bases. Germline V CDR1 and CDR2: MNHEY, SMNVEV (reference sequence). V was clipped by 3 bases and J by 7 bases; unmatched bases: 14. The CDR3 loop spans 18 amino acids. The CDR3 nucleotides are TGTGCCAGCAGTTTTTCTCTTAGCGGGGGGGCCTGGTGGAATGAGCAGTTCTTC. Translating it yields CASSFSLSGGAWWNEQFF.

V and J are TRBV3-1 (or the pseudogene TRBV3-2) and TRBJ1-6, with a weak D call TRBD1 (6 bases). The CDR3 is 16 residues long. Trimming pared 0 bases from V and 7 bases from J, leaving 13 bases between. Per germline, CDR1 LGHDT and CDR2 YNNKEL (reference sequence). The CDR3 DNA reads as TGTGCCAGCAGCCAAGATGCTAGGCAGGGGAATTCACCCCTCCACTTT. This codes for CASSQDARQGNSPLHF.

The V and J genes are TRBV7-9 and TRBJ1-1; 9 nucleotides agree with TRBD1. Germline CDR1 SEHNR, CDR2 FQNEAQ (reference sequence). This CDR3 comprises 17 residues. After removal of 4 bases from V and 5 bases from J, the junction contained 14 bases not matched to a gene. CDR3 protein: CASSSQTFTGGGTEAFF. DNA of the CDR3: TGTGCCAGCAGCTCACAGACCTTTACAGGGGGCGGAACTGAAGCTTTCTTT.

This clone was counted between two and nine times. The CDR3 bases are TGTGCCAGCAGTTCAACAGGGGGCGGAAACACCGGGGAGCTGTTTTTT. As protein: CASSSTGGGNTGELFF. The chain links TRBV28 to TRBJ2-2, with 9 bases that match TRBD1. The J segment lost 2 bases and the V segment lost 4 bases, leaving 5 bases of the junction unmatched. The CDR3 length is 16 residues. Germline CDR1 is MDHEN and CDR2 is SYDVKM. Combining the CDR3 with reference TRBV28 and TRBJ2-2 gives the whole variable domain DVKVTQSSRYLVKRTGEKVFLECVQDMDHENMFWYRQDPGLGLRLIYFSYDVKMKEKGDIPEGYSVSREKKERFSLILESASTNQTSMYLCASSSTGGGNTGELFFGEGSRLTVL.

This sequence joins TRBV6-5 and TRBJ1-5; tentatively, D is TRBD1 (5 bases). V shed 2 bases and J shed 6 bases, with 8 bases lying between them. This CDR3 is built from 13 residues. Germline assignment: CDR1 MNHEY and CDR2 SVGAGI. CDR3 nucleotides: TGTGCCAGCAGTTACAGGGGCGGTCAGCCCCAGCATTTT. This sequence encodes CASSYRGGQPQHF.

This clone was seen only once. The chain combines TRBV3-1 (or the pseudogene TRBV3-2) with TRBJ1-4; the D is unclear. V was shortened by 1 base and J by 11 bases, with 11 bases between the two germline ends. Germline loops: CDR1 LGHDT, CDR2 YNNKEL (reference sequence). This CDR3 contains 13 residues. The CDR3 loop reads CASSQVVMEKLFF. The CDR3 DNA sequence: TGTGCCAGCAGCCAAGTTGTAATGGAGAAACTGTTTTTT.

The CDR3 DNA reads as TGTGCCAGCAGTGGAGGGGCCTTTGATGATACGCAGTATTTT. Its protein product is CASSGGAFDDTQYF. The chain joins TRBV28 to TRBJ2-3, with a tentative D call TRBD2 (6 bases). V was clipped by 5 bases and J by 6 bases, with 15 bases between them. Per the germline V gene, CDR1 is MDHEN and CDR2 is SYDVKM. The CDR3 length is 14 residues.

The J gene is TRBJ2-7, the V gene TRBV2, with TRBD2 matching over 7 bases. Germline V gives CDR1 SNHLY, CDR2 FYNNEI. After removal of 1 base from V and 6 bases from J, the junction contained 9 bases not matched to a gene. CDR3 length: 15 residues. The CDR3 nucleotides read TGTGCCAGCAGTGAAGGGGGAGGGAGCTACGGCGAGCAGTACTTC. Translated: CASSEGGGSYGEQYF.

The sample holds a few counts of this clone. The rearrangement joins TRBV12-3 or TRBV12-4 to TRBJ1-2; the D is unclear. The CDR3 totals 13 residues. Deletions cut 2 bases from V and 1 base from J, with 5 bases between. In nucleotides, the CDR3 is TGTGCCAGCAGTTTATCAAATAACTATGGCTACACCTTC. Its translation is CASSLSNNYGYTF.

This clone is a singleton in its sample. The V and J genes are TRBV6-5 and TRBJ1-2, with D possibly matching TRBD1 (5 bases). Germline CDR1 and CDR2: MNHEY and SVGAGI. The CDR3 length is 15 residues. Trimming pared 5 bases from V and 8 bases from J, leaving 21 bases between. CDR3 sequence (DNA): TGTGCCAGCAGTCCCTCATTCCAGGGAGGAGAAGGCTACACCTTC. Protein sequence: CASSPSFQGGEGYTF.

The gene calls are TRBV4-1 and TRBJ1-2; no reliable D call. Germline V lookup: CDR1 MGHRA, CDR2 YSYEKL. V lost 0 bases, J lost 4 bases, and 15 bases lay in between. The CDR3 has 16 residues. CDR3 nucleotide sequence: TGCGCCAGCAGCCAAGATGGAGGGATACCCTTCTATGGCTACACCTTC. This encodes CASSQDGGIPFYGYTF.

This chain links TRBV28 with TRBJ1-4, with D perhaps TRBD1 (6 bases). Germline CDR1 reads MDHEN; CDR2 reads SYDVKM. Trimming shortened V by 4 bases and J by 7 bases, and 22 bases separated the two germline ends. The CDR3 spans 17 residues. The chain's CDR3 is CASSSHPGGGLGEKLFF. The CDR3 DNA follows: TGTGCCAGCAGTTCCCACCCCGGTGGGGGCCTTGGTGAAAAACTGTTTTTT.

The table lists this clone with a count of one. The chain joins TRBV5-1 to TRBJ2-5; maybe TRBD2 (6 bases). CDR3 length equals 13 residues. From germline, CDR1 is SGHRS and CDR2 YFSETQ. V gave up 4 bases and J gave up 0 bases, with 7 bases separating them. Here the CDR3 DNA reads TGCGCCAGCAGCCGGGACTACCAAGAGACCCAGTACTTC. Its translation is CASSRDYQETQYF.

The chain carries TRBV2 and TRBJ2-1; D gene ambiguous. This CDR3 is built from 15 residues. V was shortened by 5 bases and J by 0 bases, with 11 bases between the two germline ends. Germline V CDR1 and CDR2: SNHLY, FYNNEI. CDR3 coding DNA: TGTGCCAGCAGTCCAACAGTGAGCTCCTACAATGAGCAGTTCTTC. Protein sequence: CASSPTVSSYNEQFF. Looking up the rest from reference TRBV2 and TRBJ2-1 gives the full variable domain: EPEVTQTPSHQVTQMGQEVILRCVPISNHLYFYWYRQILGQKVEFLVSFYNNEISEKSEIFDDQFSVERPDGSNFTLKIRSTKLEDSAMYFCASSPTVSSYNEQFFGPGTRLTVL.

V gene TRBV5-5 combines with J gene TRBJ2-7; D remains unclear. The V gene's germline CDR1 is SGHKS and CDR2 YYEKEE (reference sequence). The CDR3 has 14 amino acids. The germline V and J ends were trimmed by 0 bases and 3 bases, with 10 bases remaining between them. CDR3 bases: TGTGCCAGCAGCTTGGGAGGCAGTCTCTACGAGCAGTACTTC. It encodes CASSLGGSLYEQYF.

This chain uses TRBV5-1 with TRBJ1-6; 9 bases are a match to TRBD1. The CDR3 totals 15 residues. Germline V gene data show CDR1 as SGHRS and CDR2 as YFSETQ. After removal of 0 bases from V and 7 bases from J, the junction contained 2 bases not matched to a gene. This chain's CDR3 is CASSLGGTGNSPLHF. The CDR3 DNA reads TGCGCCAGCAGCTTGGGAGGGACAGGGAATTCACCCCTCCACTTT. Using reference TRBV5-1 and TRBJ1-6 for the parts outside the CDR3, the full variable domain is KAGVTQTPRYLIKTRGQQVTLSCSPISGHRSVSWYQQTPGQGLQFLFEYFSETQRNKGNFPGRFSGRQFSNSRSEMNVSTLELGDSALYLCASSLGGTGNSPLHFGNGTRLTVT.

The chain joins TRBV6-5 to TRBJ1-6, with TRBD1 as a possible D gene (6 bases). The V end was cut by 11 bases, the J end by 10 bases, with 18 bases between. The CDR3 is made up of 13 amino acids. In germline, CDR1 is MNHEY, CDR2 SVGAGI. CDR3 sequence: CARQAGGKSPLHF. CDR3 bases: TGTGCCCGACAGGCGGGGGGGAAGTCACCCCTCCACTTT.

In this sample, this clone turned up a few times. The V and J genes are TRBV7-8 and TRBJ2-7; TRBD2 aligns across 7 bases. The CDR3 loop spans 15 amino acids. Per the germline V gene, CDR1 is SGHVS and CDR2 is FQNEAQ. V was pared by 5 bases and J by 3 bases, with 10 bases of the junction left unmatched. CDR3 DNA sequence: TGTGCCAGCAGCCCCTGGGAGGGCCGGGACTACGAGCAGTACTTC. Its translation: CASSPWEGRDYEQYF.

This clone showed up many times. The chain links TRBV6-5 to TRBJ1-6; D may be TRBD1 (5 bases). Trimming cost V 4 bases and J 0 bases, with 10 bases left between them. CDR1 and CDR2 (germline): MNHEY, SVGAGI. The CDR3 is made up of 16 amino acids. The CDR3 region is CASSSTASSYNSPLHF. DNA of the CDR3: TGTGCCAGCAGTTCGACAGCGAGCTCCTATAATTCACCCCTCCACTTT.

The J gene is TRBJ2-1, the V gene TRBV29-1; no clear D gene. The CDR3 totals 13 residues. V dropped 6 bases and J dropped 5 bases, with 14 bases sitting between them. The germline V gene has CDR1 SQVTM and CDR2 ANQGSEA. CDR3 DNA sequence: TGCAGCGTAGAGACTCTCATGAACAATGAGCAGTTCTTC. Amino acid sequence: CSVETLMNNEQFF.

This chain connects TRBV7-3 to TRBJ2-3; 12 bases are shared with TRBD2. Trimming at V came to 5 bases and at J to 2 bases, leaving 5 bases not matched to a gene. The CDR3 runs 16 residues. Germline loops: CDR1 SGHTA, CDR2 FQGTGA. The CDR3 region is CASSTGLAGLTDTQYF. In DNA form, the CDR3 reads TGTGCCAGCAGCACCGGACTAGCGGGGCTCACAGATACGCAGTATTTT.

This clone was seen ten or more times. Here the CDR3 DNA reads TGTGCCGCTCGACAGGGCTCTGGAAACACCATATATTTT. It specifies CAARQGSGNTIYF. This sequence joins TRBV12-3 or TRBV12-4 and TRBJ1-3; 7 positions agree with TRBD1. Trimming removed 11 bases from V and 0 bases from J; junction bases left unmatched: 4. CDR3 length: 13 amino acids.

The chain has TRBV27 and TRBJ1-1; TRBD1 agrees at 10 bases. The length of the CDR3 is 17 residues. V lost 8 bases to trimming and J lost 0 bases; unmatched junction nucleotides: 12. From germline, CDR1 is MNHEY and CDR2 SMNVEV (reference sequence). In DNA form, the CDR3 reads TGTGCCAGCCTACGGACAGGGGGAGGGGGCCTGAACACTGAAGCTTTCTTT. This translates into CASLRTGGGGLNTEAFF.

The rearrangement links TRBV7-9 to TRBJ2-7; perhaps TRBD2 as D (7 bases). V was clipped by 3 bases and J by 2 bases, with 26 bases between them. CDR1 is SEHNR and CDR2 is FQNEAQ in the germline V gene (reference sequence). The CDR3 runs 19 residues. DNA for the CDR3: TGTGCCAGCAGCTTCGGGGGGCGGGGCGGGGCCCGCCATACCTACGAGCAGTACTTC. Protein product: CASSFGGRGGARHTYEQYF.